Listed here are 29 T cell receptor beta chains from one sample, sequenced in a study of T cells after posttransplantation cyclophosphamide. Assay: immunoSEQ multiplex PCR; the TCRdb copy retains only in-frame clones and omits some. The sample consists of under 3,500 clones, 61% of them appearing once. What was sequenced was memory CD8+ T cells sorted from blood. These receptors were taken from a woman in her twenties or thirties in good health and a related stem cell transplant donor.

The rearrangement joins TRBV6-1 to TRBJ1-6; weak D call: TRBD1 (5 bases). V gave up 3 bases and J gave up 7 bases, with 7 bases separating them. The CDR3 consists of 13 residues. Germline values: CDR1 MNHNS, CDR2 SASEGT. CDR3 sequence reads: CASSDRENSPLHF. The DNA of the CDR3 is TGTGCCAGCAGTGACAGGGAAAATTCACCCCTCCACTTT.

This chain joins TRBV7-9 and TRBJ2-7, with 9 bases fitting TRBD1. Germline CDR1 SEHNR, CDR2 FQNEAQ (reference sequence). V shed 5 bases and J 3 bases; nucleotides not matched to a gene: 11. This CDR3 spans 16 amino acids. The CDR3, as DNA: TGTGCCAGCAGCGCACAAACAGGGGGCGCCGACTACGAGCAGTACTTC. Translation gives CASSAQTGGADYEQYF. Full variable domain (rest looked up from reference TRBV7-9 and TRBJ2-7): DTGVSQNPRHKITKRGQNVTFRCDPISEHNRLYWYRQTLGQGPEFLTYFQNEAQLEKSRLLSDRFSAERPKGSFSTLEIQRTEQGDSAMYLCASSAQTGGADYEQYFGPGTRLTVT.

This chain joins TRBV14 and TRBJ1-1, with D possibly being TRBD1 (6 bases). V gave up 4 bases and J gave up 0 bases, with 12 bases separating them. The CDR3 extends over 15 amino acids. Germline V CDR1 and CDR2: SGHDN, FVKESK. The CDR3 spells CASSRMGAVNTEAFF. The CDR3, as DNA: TGTGCCAGCAGCCGAATGGGGGCAGTGAACACTGAAGCTTTCTTT.

This sequence joins TRBV13 and TRBJ2-7, with 10 bases lining up with TRBD1. Germline V gives CDR1 PRHDT, CDR2 FYEKMQ (reference sequence). V dropped 6 bases and J dropped 3; count of bases not matched to a gene: 5. CDR3 length: 14 residues. The CDR3 region has the DNA TGTGCCAGCAGGCCAGGGGACAGGGGCTACGAGCAGTACTTC. Translation: CASRPGDRGYEQYF.

The genes are TRBV19 and TRBJ2-7, with TRBD1 matching over 7 bases. This CDR3 is built from 12 residues. Germline V gene lookup returns CDR1 LNHDA and CDR2 SQIVND (reference sequence). The ends lost 10 bases at V and 4 bases at J; junction bases unmatched: 7. The CDR3 reads CATEGAGYEQYF. The CDR3 DNA is TGTGCCACAGAGGGGGCTGGGTACGAGCAGTACTTC.

The chain is built from TRBV11-1 and TRBJ1-6, with TRBD1 matching 9 bases. This CDR3 is 17 amino acids long. CDR1 is SGHAT, CDR2 FQDESV, per germline (reference sequence). With V trimmed by 4 bases and J by 9 bases, 13 bases remained unmatched. Written as DNA, the CDR3 is TGTGCCAGCAGCTCTCACGACGGACAGGGACAGGGTTCACCCCTCCACTTT. It yields the protein CASSSHDGQGQGSPLHF.

This clone was counted between two and nine times. V usage is TRBV7-9 and J usage is TRBJ2-5; D is ambiguous. There are 16 residues in the CDR3. Germline assignment: CDR1 SEHNR and CDR2 FQNEAQ (reference sequence). V lost 1 base, J lost 3 bases, and 15 bases lay in between. This CDR3 reads CASSLEEKGVEETQYF. The CDR3 nucleotides are TGTGCCAGCAGCTTAGAGGAGAAAGGAGTGGAAGAGACCCAGTACTTC.

The chain uses TRBV19 and TRBJ2-1; perhaps TRBD2 as D (5 bases). V gave up 7 bases and J gave up 9 bases, with 13 bases separating them. This CDR3 is built from 12 residues. Germline CDR1 LNHDA, CDR2 SQIVND (reference sequence). The CDR3 here is CASTLGGLEQFF. The CDR3, as DNA: TGTGCCAGTACCCTGGGTGGACTTGAGCAGTTCTTC.

The V call is TRBV27, the J call TRBJ1-5; D unresolved. The CDR3 has 13 amino acids. The V gene lost 5 bases and the J gene lost 3 bases, with 8 bases spanning the gap. Germline values: CDR1 MNHEY, CDR2 SMNVEV (reference sequence). DNA of the CDR3: TGTGCCAGCAGTCCCTTCCCCAATCAGCCCCAGCATTTT. As protein: CASSPFPNQPQHF.

The rearrangement links TRBV27 to TRBJ2-1; D may be TRBD1 (7 bases). Trimming left V 3 bases short and J 3 bases short, with 15 bases between. Germline CDR1 is MNHEY and CDR2 is SMNVEV (reference sequence). This CDR3 is 16 amino acids long. In DNA, the CDR3 is TGTGCCAGCAGTTTGGCGGGACAGAGCTACTACAATGAGCAGTTCTTC. Translated, it gives CASSLAGQSYYNEQFF.

The chain is built from TRBV6-1 and TRBJ1-1, with D possibly TRBD1 on 6 matching bases. Deletions cut 2 bases from V and 3 bases from J, with 7 bases between. Germline V lookup: CDR1 MNHNS, CDR2 SASEGT. This CDR3 is 13 amino acids long. CDR3 protein: CASSEQGHTEAFF. The CDR3 DNA reads TGTGCCAGCAGTGAACAGGGGCACACTGAAGCTTTCTTT.

This clone was seen more than once but under ten times. This chain links TRBV7-2 with TRBJ1-1, with D perhaps matching TRBD1 (5 bases). V dropped 1 base and J dropped 3 bases, with 15 bases sitting between them. Germline assignment: CDR1 SGHTA and CDR2 FQGNSA. The CDR3 runs 16 residues. CDR3 protein: CASSLGVRVVDTEAFF. CDR3 coding DNA: TGTGCCAGCAGCTTAGGCGTCAGGGTGGTGGACACTGAAGCTTTCTTT. Based on the CDR3 plus reference TRBV7-2 and TRBJ1-1, the full variable domain is GAGVSQSPSNKVTEKGKDVELRCDPISGHTALYWYRQSLGQGLEFLIYFQGNSAPDKSGLPSDRFSAERTGGSVSTLTIQRTQQEDSAVYLCASSLGVRVVDTEAFFGQGTRLTVV.

In its sample, this clone was seen a few times. The chain links TRBV7-2 to TRBJ2-1; D is possibly TRBD1 (6 bases). Germline CDR1 SGHTA, CDR2 FQGNSA. Trimming removed 3 bases at V and 4 bases at J, with 16 bases between. This CDR3 is 16 amino acids long. CDR3 amino acids: CASSLKGVSLYNEQFF. Here the CDR3 DNA reads TGTGCCAGCAGCTTGAAGGGGGTGTCCCTTTACAATGAGCAGTTCTTC. The complete variable domain, with remaining parts taken from reference TRBV7-2 and TRBJ2-1, reads GAGVSQSPSNKVTEKGKDVELRCDPISGHTALYWYRQSLGQGLEFLIYFQGNSAPDKSGLPSDRFSAERTGGSVSTLTIQRTQQEDSAVYLCASSLKGVSLYNEQFFGPGTRLTVL.

By share of the sample, this clone is hyperexpanded (1% or more). The chain uses TRBV13 and TRBJ2-5, with 7 bases aligning to TRBD2. In germline, CDR1 is PRHDT, CDR2 FYEKMQ (reference sequence). V lost 2 bases and J lost 1; bases outside the gene matches: 1. CDR3 length: 14 amino acids. The CDR3 here is CASSLSSGQETQYF. The CDR3 DNA is TGTGCCAGCAGCTTATCTAGCGGCCAAGAGACCCAGTACTTC.

The CDR3 region has the DNA TGTGCCAGCAGTCCGACAGGGGAGGGCAATCAGCCCCAGCATTTT. Its translation: CASSPTGEGNQPQHF. This chain joins TRBV6-6 and TRBJ1-5; 8 positions agree with TRBD1. Germline CDR1 MNHNY, CDR2 SVGAGI (reference sequence). The CDR3 is 15 amino acids. J was trimmed by 2 bases and V by 5 bases; bases with no gene match: 5.

The rearrangement joins TRBV5-4 to TRBJ1-2; TRBD1 agrees at 9 bases. Germline loops: CDR1 SGHNT, CDR2 YYREEE (reference sequence). The J segment lost 7 bases and the V segment lost 9 bases, leaving 13 bases of the junction unmatched. The CDR3 spans 14 residues. CDR3 nucleotides: TGTGCCACCGAACCGGACAGGGGTGTAGGTGGCTACACCTTC. Translated, it gives CATEPDRGVGGYTF.

This clone showed up just a few times. The chain is built from TRBV6-6 and TRBJ1-2, with 8 nucleotides matching TRBD1. With V trimmed by 4 bases and J by 6 bases, 10 bases remained unmatched. The V gene's germline CDR1 is MNHNY and CDR2 SVGAGI (reference sequence). The CDR3 contains 15 residues. CDR3 loop: CASSSSQGAWDGYTF. For the CDR3, the DNA is TGTGCCAGCAGTTCGTCTCAGGGGGCTTGGGATGGCTACACCTTC.

The rearrangement uses TRBV15 and TRBJ2-3; D is possibly TRBD2 (5 bases). The CDR3 has 14 amino acids. V lost 5 bases, J lost 2 bases, and 11 bases lay in between. CDR1 and CDR2 (germline): LNHNV, YYDKDF (reference sequence). Written as DNA, the CDR3 is TGTGCCACCAGCGGATCAGACTACACAGATACGCAGTATTTT. Its translation: CATSGSDYTDTQYF.

V and J are TRBV5-5 and TRBJ2-6; 12 bases fit TRBD1. V lost 3 bases, J lost 2 bases, and 3 bases stayed unmatched. There are 17 residues in the CDR3. Germline V lookup: CDR1 SGHKS, CDR2 YYEKEE (reference sequence). CDR3 sequence: CASSSGQGAAGANVLTF. For the CDR3, the DNA is TGTGCCAGCAGCTCGGGACAGGGGGCCGCTGGGGCCAACGTCCTGACTTTC.

V and J are TRBV6-4 and TRBJ2-3; 7 nucleotides match TRBD2. With 2 bases clipped from V and 3 bases from J, the junction kept 2 bases outside the gene matches. Per germline, CDR1 MRHNA and CDR2 SNTAGT. This CDR3 is built from 14 residues. The CDR3 DNA follows: TGTGCCAGCAGTGACGGGGGGGGGACAGATACGCAGTATTTT. Residues: CASSDGGGTDTQYF.

The chain carries TRBV4-2 and TRBJ2-3; 12 bases agree with TRBD2. The CDR3 loop spans 16 amino acids. With V trimmed by 1 base and J by 4 bases, 3 bases remained unmatched. The germline V gene has CDR1 LGHNA and CDR2 YNFKEQ. DNA of the CDR3: TGTGCCAGCAGCCAAGCAGCTAGCGGGGGGGCAGATACGCAGTATTTT. Translation: CASSQAASGGADTQYF.

This clone showed up just a few times. This chain uses TRBV6-1 with TRBJ1-1, with 7 bases matching TRBD1. Germline V CDR1 and CDR2: MNHNS, SASEGT. The CDR3 length is 15 residues. V trimming: 3 bases; J trimming: 5 bases; junction bases outside the gene matches: 9. The CDR3 DNA reads TGTGCCAGCAGTGAGATCACAGAGGGGGCGACTGAAGCTTTCTTT. Translating it yields CASSEITEGATEAFF.

This clone was picked up a small number of times. The chain recombines TRBV29-1 with TRBJ1-5, with TRBD1 matching 7 bases. J lost 4 bases, V lost 3 bases, and 9 bases had no gene match. The CDR3 spans 15 residues. CDR1 is SQVTM, CDR2 ANQGSEA, per germline. The CDR3 spells CSVEVGAGGNQPQHF. As DNA, the CDR3 is TGCAGCGTTGAGGTTGGGGCAGGGGGAAATCAGCCCCAGCATTTT.

The chain links TRBV7-9 to TRBJ1-1, with D maybe TRBD1 (5 bases). This CDR3 region has 17 residues. V lost 4 bases and J 6 bases, leaving 24 bases between the germline ends. Germline assignment: CDR1 SEHNR and CDR2 FQNEAQ (reference sequence). The CDR3 coding sequence is TGTGCCAGCAGCTCTCACGACACGCGGGGGGTACGTGCTGAAGCTTTCTTT. Protein sequence: CASSSHDTRGVRAEAFF.

V is TRBV29-1 and J is TRBJ1-1; TRBD1 is a possible D gene (6 bases). The CDR3 runs to 13 residues. Trimming removed 5 bases from V and 0 bases from J, with 10 bases in between. Germline V CDR1 and CDR2: SQVTM, ANQGSEA. CDR3 region: CSVPGQLNTEAFF. The CDR3 DNA reads TGCAGCGTTCCCGGACAGCTGAACACTGAAGCTTTCTTT.

This clone was picked up a small number of times. J is TRBJ2-3 and V is TRBV4-1, with a tentative D call TRBD2 (6 bases). Trimming removed 1 base at V and 2 bases at J, with 7 bases between. From germline, CDR1 is MGHRA and CDR2 YSYEKL. CDR3 length: 14 amino acids. The CDR3 reads CASSQAGDTDTQYF. CDR3 sequence (DNA): TGCGCCAGCAGCCAAGCGGGGGACACAGATACGCAGTATTTT.

The chain recombines TRBV19 with TRBJ1-1; TRBD1 is a possible D gene (6 bases). V was trimmed by 5 bases and J by 4 bases, leaving 14 bases between them. From germline, CDR1 is LNHDA and CDR2 SQIVND (reference sequence). The CDR3 is 14 amino acids. The CDR3 coding sequence is TGTGCCAGTAGTCCACAGGGTGAGAGCACTGAAGCTTTCTTT. Protein product: CASSPQGESTEAFF.

The chain uses TRBV10-3 and TRBJ1-4; D might be TRBD1 (5 bases). The CDR3 length is 14 residues. CDR1 is ENHRY and CDR2 is SYGVKD in the germline V gene. V lost 6 bases and J 6 bases, leaving 14 bases between the germline ends. The CDR3 DNA reads as TGTGCCATCAGGGGGCCAGAACCCGATGAAAAACTGTTTTTT. It yields the protein CAIRGPEPDEKLFF.

This clone has only a few counts. The chain couples TRBV4-1 to TRBJ2-7; 7 bases fit TRBD2. Germline V gene data show CDR1 as MGHRA and CDR2 as YSYEKL. This CDR3 has 15 amino acids. After removal of 0 bases from V and 2 bases from J, the junction contained 4 bases not matched to a gene. CDR3 sequence reads: CASSQERETPYEQYF. In DNA form, the CDR3 reads TGCGCCAGCAGCCAAGAGCGGGAGACACCCTACGAGCAGTACTTC.